These 10 T cell receptor beta chains came from one sample sequenced in a study of naive and memory T cell subsets. Both TRBC1 and TRBC2 were covered by a beta constant-region primer of two equimolar oligonucleotides. Four rounds of PCR amplified the ligated cDNA using nested alpha and beta constant-region primers plus SP2. TCRdb recomputed calls from the UMI-ligation and nested PCR reads with MiXCR, one row per CDR3 protein. The repertoire includes roughly 150,000 distinct CDR3 sequences, about a fifth of them detected once, and about 0.6% sits in the top ten. Study observations and caveats: Especially in CD8 cells, naive repertoires contained a few larger clonotypes, possibly CD45RA-re-expressing memory cells.

No cognate antigen is known for these TCRs. Input material: naive CD8+ T cells from blood. These receptors all stem from a human donor in good health.

The chain employs TRBV15 and TRBJ2-7; D call uncertain. The CDR3 is made up of 13 amino acids. CDR1 is LNHNV, CDR2 YYDKDF, per germline (reference sequence). V gave up 5 bases and J gave up 6 bases, with 14 bases separating them. CDR3 coding DNA: TGTGCCACCAGCGAGGATCGAACTCGCGAGCAGTACTTC. It encodes CATSEDRTREQYF.

The J gene is TRBJ2-2, the V gene TRBV6-5, with a possible D match to TRBD2 (7 bases). Germline V gene lookup returns CDR1 MNHEY and CDR2 SVGAGI. The CDR3 consists of 17 residues. Trimming stripped 7 bases from V and 4 bases from J, with 22 bases between. As DNA, the CDR3 is TGTGCCAGCACCTACTCGGTCGGGGGGCTCGGCACCGGGGAGCTGTTTTTT. Its protein product is CASTYSVGGLGTGELFF.

This clonotype was recorded a few times. The rearrangement uses TRBV28 and TRBJ1-2; no clear D gene. This CDR3 is built from 15 residues. V lost 6 bases and J 4 bases, leaving 18 bases between the germline ends. The V gene's germline CDR1 is MDHEN and CDR2 SYDVKM. As DNA, the CDR3 is TGTGCCAGCAGCTACCCGCTGGGCGACCCCTATGGCTACACCTTC. This sequence encodes CASSYPLGDPYGYTF.

V is TRBV5-6 and J is TRBJ2-1; D possibly corresponds to TRBD2 (5 bases). This CDR3 is 14 amino acids long. Germline V CDR1 and CDR2: SGHDT, YYEEEE. Trimming left V 4 bases short and J 7 bases short, with 15 bases between. CDR3 loop: CASSGPPGVNEQFF. The CDR3 bases are TGTGCCAGCAGCGGGCCACCCGGGGTAAATGAGCAGTTCTTC.

This clonotype came up many times. This CDR3 is CASSQDRAALSGNTIYF. CDR3 coding DNA: TGCGCCAGCAGCCAAGATCGGGCAGCTCTCTCTGGAAACACCATATATTTT. This chain joins TRBV4-3 and TRBJ1-3; D uncertain. The CDR3 loop spans 17 amino acids. Per the germline V gene, CDR1 is LGHNA and CDR2 is YSLEER. Trimming shortened V by 0 bases and J by 0 bases, and 12 bases separated the two germline ends.

J is TRBJ1-1 and V is TRBV20-1; the D gene is possibly TRBD1 (6 bases). Trimming removed 3 bases from V and 4 bases from J, with 12 bases in between. This CDR3 comprises 13 residues. The germline CDR1 and CDR2 sequences are DFQATT and SNEGSKA (reference sequence). In DNA form, the CDR3 reads TGCAGTGCTAGGGAAGCAGGGGTCACTGAAGCTTTCTTT. Its protein is CSAREAGVTEAFF.

The sample holds a few counts of this clonotype. The chain recombines TRBV15 with TRBJ2-7; D might be TRBD1 or TRBD2, each matching 5 bases. The V end was cut by 1 base, the J end by 1 base, with 11 bases between. The CDR3 is 15 amino acids. The germline V gene has CDR1 LNHNV and CDR2 YYDKDF (reference sequence). The CDR3 bases are TGTGCCACCAGCAGAGCCCCGGGACGGTCCTACGAGCAGTACTTC. Translating it yields CATSRAPGRSYEQYF.

The chain is built from TRBV27 and TRBJ2-1; D may match TRBD1 or TRBD2 (5 bases each). Germline V lookup: CDR1 MNHEY, CDR2 SMNVEV (reference sequence). V dropped 4 bases and J dropped 7 bases, with 11 bases sitting between them. The CDR3 sequence is 13 residues long. The CDR3 reads CASSWGPGNEQFF. The CDR3 nucleotides are TGTGCCAGCAGTTGGGGACCCGGGAATGAGCAGTTCTTC.

The chain is built from TRBV4-1 and TRBJ2-7; 7 positions agree with TRBD2. This CDR3 region has 15 residues. V was clipped by 0 bases and J by 3 bases; unmatched bases: 5. Per germline, CDR1 MGHRA and CDR2 YSYEKL. CDR3 nucleotides: TGCGCCAGCAGCCAAGACTCCGGCGGGAGCTACGAGCAGTACTTC. Its protein product is CASSQDSGGSYEQYF.

The genes are TRBV7-9 and TRBJ2-1; maybe TRBD2 (5 bases). The ends were cut back, 4 bases at V and 0 bases at J, with 13 bases in the middle. The CDR3 covers 16 residues. Germline CDR1 is SEHNR and CDR2 is FQNEAQ (reference sequence). For the CDR3, the DNA is TGTGCCAGCAGCTCTAGTAGCGTTAGCTCCTACAATGAGCAGTTCTTC. As protein: CASSSSSVSSYNEQFF.